This T cell receptor beta chain was recovered during a study of human T cells and chemical hapten exposure. TCRdb itself ran the RACE reads through MiXCR, one entry per CDR3 protein. The sample shows more than 300,000 distinct CDR3 sequences, approximately 5.1% of them seen only once. A few counts support this clonotype. The time point here: pre-sensitization, week 0. Treatment defined: therapeutic diphenylcyclopropenone sensitization with weekly scalp DPC. The source of this sequence is a woman aged 50 to 60 with alopecia areata. Some clones in this sample may be carry-over from other donors' samples. The input for sequencing was whole blood, taken in connection with sensitization to the hapten diphenylcyclopropenone (DPC).

DNA of the CDR3: TGTGCCAGCAGCCCCGGTCCGAACGGCAATCAGCCCCAGCATTTT. Encoded protein: CASSPGPNGNQPQHF. This chain joins TRBV7-9 and TRBJ1-5; no clear D gene. V lost 5 bases and J lost 2, with 13 bases in between. CDR3 length: 15 amino acids. Germline V gene data show CDR1 as SEHNR and CDR2 as FQNEAQ (reference sequence).